A selection of T cell receptor beta chains follows, all from one sample in a study of beta chain features in type 1 diabetes. The assay was immunoSEQ multiplex PCR, and TCRdb's table has in-frame clones only and misses some. The table has approximately 250,000 clones, roughly 10% seen once; the top ten hold about 0.018%. Sequencing used naive CD4+ T cells from blood. Receptors were obtained from a man aged 25 to 45 with type 1 diabetes. Each CDR3 is given without its conserved first and last residue. Each record gives: V gene, D gene, J gene, clone size, CDR3 protein. The D gene is left open where the match is weak. The size field is filled for only some rows; it gives once, few, many or a size class.

V gene: TRBV11-2
D gene: TRBD2
J gene: TRBJ2-3
clone size: few
CDR3 protein: ASRSWGGSTDTQY

V gene: TRBV28
D gene: -
J gene: TRBJ1-2
clone size: -
CDR3 protein: ASSSDPGQRGYT

V gene: TRBV4-2
D gene: -
J gene: TRBJ1-1
clone size: few
CDR3 protein: ASSQERGTEAF

V gene: TRBV29-1
D gene: TRBD1
J gene: TRBJ2-1
clone size: few
CDR3 protein: SSRDSLFGQF

V gene: TRBV5-1
D gene: TRBD1
J gene: TRBJ2-2
clone size: -
CDR3 protein: ASSLGATGATGELF

V gene: TRBV2
D gene: TRBD2
J gene: TRBJ2-1
clone size: -
CDR3 protein: ASSGLADEQF

V gene: TRBV30
D gene: -
J gene: TRBJ1-1
clone size: -
CDR3 protein: AWRPPGSTEAF

V gene: TRBV5-1
D gene: -
J gene: TRBJ2-7
clone size: -
CDR3 protein: ASSGQAGLGSHEQY

V gene: TRBV6-5
D gene: TRBD2
J gene: TRBJ2-1
clone size: -
CDR3 protein: ASSTSGGRVNEQF

V gene: TRBV4-1
D gene: -
J gene: TRBJ2-5
clone size: few
CDR3 protein: ASSHLDYRQQQETQY

V gene: TRBV16
D gene: TRBD1
J gene: TRBJ1-2
clone size: -
CDR3 protein: ASSQGTGTAYGYT

V gene: TRBV2
D gene: -
J gene: TRBJ1-5
clone size: -
CDR3 protein: ASSENGGRQPQH

V gene: TRBV6-6
D gene: TRBD1
J gene: TRBJ2-1
clone size: few
CDR3 protein: ASSLQGITYNEQF

V gene: TRBV20-1
D gene: -
J gene: TRBJ1-4
clone size: few
CDR3 protein: SARQNEKLF

V gene: TRBV7-9
D gene: -
J gene: TRBJ1-1
clone size: few
CDR3 protein: ASSFDSMNTEAF

V gene: TRBV5-1
D gene: -
J gene: TRBJ2-7
clone size: few
CDR3 protein: ASSLVAGTYEQY

V gene: TRBV5-4
D gene: -
J gene: TRBJ2-3
clone size: few
CDR3 protein: ASSRPGDTDTQY

V gene: TRBV5-1
D gene: TRBD2
J gene: TRBJ2-3
clone size: -
CDR3 protein: ASRRGDGDTQY

V gene: TRBV20-1
D gene: TRBD1
J gene: TRBJ2-7
clone size: -
CDR3 protein: SVYRGRAQY

V gene: TRBV18
D gene: -
J gene: TRBJ1-5
clone size: -
CDR3 protein: ASSPPRGGNQPQH

V gene: TRBV5-1
D gene: -
J gene: TRBJ2-2
clone size: few
CDR3 protein: ASSLESGFTGELF

V gene: TRBV2
D gene: TRBD2
J gene: TRBJ2-3
clone size: -
CDR3 protein: ASSETPLAGGEGDTQY

V gene: TRBV11-2
D gene: TRBD2
J gene: TRBJ2-7
clone size: few
CDR3 protein: ASRNSGGPYEQY

V gene: TRBV27
D gene: -
J gene: TRBJ2-3
clone size: -
CDR3 protein: ASSGLGLSGDTQY

V gene: TRBV11-2
D gene: -
J gene: TRBJ2-5
clone size: few
CDR3 protein: ASSPRGKGETQY

V gene: TRBV19
D gene: TRBD1
J gene: TRBJ1-2
clone size: -
CDR3 protein: ASEDRVGYGYT

V gene: TRBV10-2
D gene: -
J gene: TRBJ2-7
clone size: -
CDR3 protein: ASSPVPSSYEQY

V gene: TRBV4-2
D gene: -
J gene: TRBJ1-1
clone size: -
CDR3 protein: ASSQTSWTEAF

V gene: TRBV21-1
D gene: -
J gene: TRBJ1-2
clone size: -
CDR3 protein: ASSPRNRTYGYT

V gene: TRBV2
D gene: TRBD1
J gene: TRBJ1-5
clone size: few
CDR3 protein: ASSEGQAVQPQH

V gene: TRBV4-3
D gene: TRBD1
J gene: TRBJ2-5
clone size: -
CDR3 protein: ASSQGQGKRETQY

V gene: TRBV9
D gene: TRBD1
J gene: TRBJ2-6
clone size: -
CDR3 protein: ASSPRQDRVKTGANVLT

V gene: TRBV11-2
D gene: -
J gene: TRBJ1-1
clone size: -
CDR3 protein: ASSLGQPNTEAF

V gene: TRBV5-1
D gene: -
J gene: TRBJ1-4
clone size: -
CDR3 protein: ASSQSDSPNEKLF

V gene: TRBV7-2
D gene: -
J gene: TRBJ1-1
clone size: few
CDR3 protein: ASSLGQWAEAF

V gene: TRBV30
D gene: -
J gene: TRBJ2-7
clone size: few
CDR3 protein: AWSLTASYEQY

V gene: TRBV11-2
D gene: -
J gene: TRBJ2-1
clone size: few
CDR3 protein: ASSLALATTMKQF

V gene: TRBV7-3
D gene: TRBD2
J gene: TRBJ2-5
clone size: -
CDR3 protein: ASSLRAGGYQETQY

V gene: TRBV15
D gene: -
J gene: TRBJ2-5
clone size: -
CDR3 protein: ATSRDRTVQETQY

V gene: TRBV18
D gene: TRBD1
J gene: TRBJ1-2
clone size: few
CDR3 protein: ASSPWTGAYYGYT